The 28 T cell receptor beta chains given below trace back to one sample, sequenced in a study of shared clonotypes between healthy human individuals. Sequencing used immunoSEQ multiplex PCR; TCRdb keeps in-frame clones, though not all of them. The table lists under 600,000 clones, 95% to 98% of them singletons, with 0.3% in the top ten. As defined, naive CD8 cells were CD45RO-negative and positively selected for CCR7, with terminally differentiated effector memory CD45RA+ cells excluded. Source material: naive CD8+ T cells sorted from blood. The receptor source for this set is a man younger than 40 in good health.

V gene TRBV29-1 combines with J gene TRBJ2-1; the D is unclear. There are 13 residues in the CDR3. The V gene lost 1 base and the J gene lost 4 bases, with 8 bases spanning the gap. Per germline, CDR1 SQVTM and CDR2 ANQGSEA. The CDR3 sequence is CSVEGLVYNEQFF. CDR3 nucleotide sequence: TGCAGCGTTGAAGGCCTAGTTTACAATGAGCAGTTCTTC.

The rearrangement links TRBV11-2 to TRBJ2-7; 8 bases align to TRBD1. Germline loops: CDR1 SGHAT, CDR2 FQNNGV. The CDR3 is made up of 16 amino acids. V shed 2 bases and J 3 bases; nucleotides not matched to a gene: 9. The CDR3 DNA reads TGTGCCAGCAGCTTACAGGACAGGGCTTCGGACTACGAGCAGTACTTC. Translating it yields CASSLQDRASDYEQYF.

This clone was picked up one time. V and J are TRBV28 and TRBJ2-7; 7 nucleotides agree with TRBD2. The CDR3 length is 14 residues. Looked up from germline, CDR1 is MDHEN and CDR2 is SYDVKM. Germline trimming cut 6 bases from V and 3 bases from J; bases unmatched to any gene: 8. The CDR3 is CASSFSGPLYEQYF. CDR3 DNA sequence: TGTGCCAGCAGCTTTAGCGGGCCCCTCTACGAGCAGTACTTC.

A single count supports this clone. The rearrangement links TRBV7-2 to TRBJ1-2; perhaps TRBD1 as D (5 bases). The germline V and J ends were trimmed by 0 bases and 3 bases, with 17 bases remaining between them. The CDR3 contains 17 residues. In germline, CDR1 is SGHTA, CDR2 FQGNSA. The CDR3 sequence: CASSLAGPEGRHYGYTF. In DNA form, the CDR3 reads TGTGCCAGCAGCTTAGCGGGCCCAGAGGGGAGGCACTATGGCTACACCTTC.

The chain uses TRBV7-9 and TRBJ2-3, with D possibly being TRBD1 or TRBD2 (5 bases each). CDR3 size: 16 residues. V was pared by 5 bases and J by 1 base, with 16 bases between. CDR1 SEHNR and CDR2 FQNEAQ come from the germline V gene (reference sequence). The DNA of the CDR3 is TGTGCCAGCAGCCCTCGCCGGGGCAAGGGCACAGATACGCAGTATTTT. Translating gives CASSPRRGKGTDTQYF.

The chain links TRBV27 to TRBJ1-5; D perhaps matches TRBD1 (5 bases). CDR1 is MNHEY and CDR2 is SMNVEV in the germline V gene (reference sequence). This CDR3 comprises 14 residues. V gave up 5 bases and J gave up 6 bases, with 14 bases separating them. In nucleotides, the CDR3 is TGTGCCAGCAGTCGGTACGGGGGAGCTCAGCCCCAGCATTTT. Translating it yields CASSRYGGAQPQHF.

The V and J genes are TRBV6-5 and TRBJ2-5; 8 nucleotides line up with TRBD1. The germline gives CDR1 MNHEY, CDR2 SVGAGI. The CDR3 runs to 14 residues. The junction had 7 bases not matched to a gene; V was cut back by 5 bases and J by 5 bases. The CDR3 nucleotides are TGTGCCAGCAGTAGTACAGGGGGACTGGAGACCCAGTACTTC. Protein sequence: CASSSTGGLETQYF.

This clone was seen only once. The J gene is TRBJ2-7, the V gene TRBV7-6; D gene uncertain. V gave up 2 bases and J gave up 2 bases, with 10 bases separating them. CDR1 is SGHVS and CDR2 is FNYEAQ in the germline V gene. The CDR3 has 14 amino acids. CDR3 bases: TGTGCCAGCAGCTTAACCGTGGGAACCTACGAGCAGTACTTC. As protein: CASSLTVGTYEQYF.

This chain uses TRBV7-9 with TRBJ1-1; TRBD1 might be the D (5 bases). The germline V gene encodes CDR1 SEHNR and CDR2 FQNEAQ (reference sequence). The CDR3 length is 12 residues. V was clipped by 1 base and J by 10 bases, with 10 bases between them. The CDR3 spells CASSLGGAGAFF. Written as DNA, the CDR3 is TGTGCCAGCAGCTTAGGAGGGGCGGGAGCTTTCTTT.

CDR3 amino acids: CASSMVPGTDNEKLFF. In nucleotides, the CDR3 is TGTGCCAGTAGTATGGTTCCTGGCACAGATAATGAAAAACTGTTTTTT. V and J are TRBV19 and TRBJ1-4; D gene unclear. There are 16 residues in the CDR3. Germline values: CDR1 LNHDA, CDR2 SQIVND (reference sequence). The germline V and J ends were trimmed by 3 bases and 4 bases, with 15 bases remaining between them.

This clone came up once. The CDR3 sequence is CAISEGERGSGANVLTF. CDR3 DNA: TGTGCCATCAGTGAGGGAGAGAGAGGCTCTGGGGCCAACGTCCTGACTTTC. The rearrangement joins TRBV10-3 to TRBJ2-6; D is ambiguous. The V gene lost 2 bases and the J gene lost 0 bases, with 11 bases spanning the gap. CDR3 length: 17 residues. Germline CDR1 is ENHRY and CDR2 is SYGVKD.

This sequence joins TRBV15 and TRBJ2-7; 7 nucleotides match TRBD2. The CDR3 sequence is 14 residues long. The trim removed 6 bases at V and 2 bases at J, leaving 7 bases unmatched. Germline CDR1 LNHNV, CDR2 YYDKDF (reference sequence). The DNA of the CDR3 is TGTGCCACCAGTGACGGGAGGACGACCTACGAGCAGTACTTC. This gives the protein CATSDGRTTYEQYF.

This sequence joins TRBV7-6 and TRBJ2-5; TRBD2 is a possible D gene (6 bases). The CDR3 runs to 16 residues. The V end lost 2 bases, the J end lost 4 bases, and 17 bases lay between the germline ends. Germline loops: CDR1 SGHVS, CDR2 FNYEAQ. DNA for the CDR3: TGTGCCAGCAGCTTAACCTTAGCGGCACTGGGAGAGACCCAGTACTTC. Residues: CASSLTLAALGETQYF.

The chain employs TRBV14 and TRBJ2-1; no clear D. CDR1 is SGHDN and CDR2 is FVKESK in the germline V gene. The CDR3 has 9 residues. With 4 bases removed from V and 12 bases from J, the gap between germline ends came to 4 bases. Here the CDR3 reads CASSPMQFF. The CDR3 DNA is TGTGCCAGCAGCCCGATGCAGTTCTTC.

The chain couples TRBV4-1 to TRBJ2-3; 10 bases map to TRBD2. Germline CDR1 and CDR2: MGHRA and YSYEKL. The CDR3 length is 17 residues. Losses at the gene ends were 4 bases for V and 4 bases for J; bases not matched to a gene: 11. CDR3 sequence reads: CASSPFKAGGPSDTQYF. CDR3 DNA: TGCGCCAGCAGCCCGTTCAAAGCGGGAGGGCCCTCAGATACGCAGTATTTT.

This chain links TRBV5-1 with TRBJ1-3; D gene unclear. Trimming cost V 0 bases and J 0 bases, with 7 bases left between them. This CDR3 is 15 amino acids long. Germline CDR1 SGHRS, CDR2 YFSETQ. As DNA, the CDR3 is TGCGCCAGCAGCTTGGATGCTAGCTCTGGAAACACCATATATTTT. This encodes CASSLDASSGNTIYF.

The chain couples TRBV7-9 to TRBJ2-2; the D is unclear. Germline loops: CDR1 SEHNR, CDR2 FQNEAQ (reference sequence). CDR3 length: 15 residues. Trimming took 5 bases from V and 1 from J, leaving 11 bases between them. The CDR3 DNA reads TGTGCCAGCAGCCCACCGGACGAGAACACCGGGGAGCTGTTTTTT. As protein: CASSPPDENTGELFF.

The gene calls are TRBV28 and TRBJ2-3; TRBD2 is a possible D gene (5 bases). V lost 2 bases to trimming and J lost 0 bases, with 12 bases between them. Germline V CDR1 and CDR2: MDHEN, SYDVKM. The CDR3 sequence is 16 residues long. The CDR3 region has the DNA TGTGCCAGCAGTTTAGGGAGCGAACGGAGCACAGATACGCAGTATTTT. It codes for CASSLGSERSTDTQYF. The full variable domain, completed using reference TRBV28 and TRBJ2-3, is DVKVTQSSRYLVKRTGEKVFLECVQDMDHENMFWYRQDPGLGLRLIYFSYDVKMKEKGDIPEGYSVSREKKERFSLILESASTNQTSMYLCASSLGSERSTDTQYFGPGTRLTVL.

The chain has TRBV9 and TRBJ2-7; the D is unclear. This CDR3 region has 15 residues. Between the trimmed V and J ends, which lost 2 bases and 2 bases, there was a span of 14 bases. The germline gives CDR1 SGDLS, CDR2 YYNGEE. The CDR3 is CASSVLPDSPYEQYF. The CDR3 region has the DNA TGTGCCAGCAGCGTTCTACCAGATTCCCCCTACGAGCAGTACTTC.

V and J are TRBV29-1 and TRBJ2-5; TRBD2 aligns across 8 bases. The junction had 15 bases not matched to a gene; V was cut back by 4 bases and J by 5 bases. Looked up from germline, CDR1 is SQVTM and CDR2 is ANQGSEA. There are 16 residues in the CDR3. The CDR3 region is CSVVGTFRRGVETQYF. The CDR3 nucleotides are TGCAGCGTTGTAGGTACTTTTCGGCGGGGGGTGGAGACCCAGTACTTC.

This clone appeared once. The J gene is TRBJ1-1, the V gene TRBV7-9; TRBD1 is a possible D gene (6 bases). The germline V gene encodes CDR1 SEHNR and CDR2 FQNEAQ (reference sequence). The CDR3 covers 17 residues. V lost 5 bases and J lost 2, with 21 bases in between. The CDR3 spells CASSPGRSGARNTEAFF. Written as DNA, the CDR3 is TGTGCCAGCAGCCCGGGAAGGTCAGGGGCGCGAAACACTGAAGCTTTCTTT.

Comment on this clone: Other nucleotide sequences in the sample specify the same CDR3. The V gene is TRBV27, the J gene TRBJ2-7; 7 bases are a match to TRBD1. This CDR3 comprises 13 residues. Losses at the gene ends were 2 bases for V and 7 bases for J; bases not matched to a gene: 5. Germline V gene lookup returns CDR1 MNHEY and CDR2 SMNVEV (reference sequence). The CDR3 reads CASSLDRAREQYF. The CDR3 DNA follows: TGTGCCAGCAGTTTAGACAGGGCGCGAGAGCAGTACTTC.

This clone was seen only once. V is TRBV5-1 and J is TRBJ2-7; perhaps TRBD1 as D (5 bases). CDR1 is SGHRS, CDR2 YFSETQ, per germline. The CDR3 has 14 residues. Trimming left V 2 bases short and J 5 bases short, with 14 bases between. CDR3 bases: TGCGCCAGCAGCTTCCAGGGAACCTCTAACGAGCAGTACTTC. This encodes CASSFQGTSNEQYF.

The rearrangement uses TRBV7-9 and TRBJ2-7; D possibly corresponds to TRBD2 (6 bases). The CDR3 extends over 16 amino acids. Trimming stripped 7 bases from V and 3 bases from J, with 22 bases between. The germline V gene encodes CDR1 SEHNR and CDR2 FQNEAQ (reference sequence). Written as DNA, the CDR3 is TGTGCCAGCACCTCGTACCGACTAGGACCCCACTACGAGCAGTACTTC. Encoded protein: CASTSYRLGPHYEQYF.

This rearrangement joins TRBV20-1 to TRBJ1-1; possible D gene TRBD1, 5 bases. Between the trimmed V and J ends, which lost 8 bases and 7 bases, there was a span of 14 bases. The CDR3 runs 11 residues. The germline V gene has CDR1 DFQATT and CDR2 SNEGSKA (reference sequence). CDR3 DNA sequence: TGCAGTCGTGGGGGGGGAGTTGAAGCTTTCTTT. It encodes CSRGGGVEAFF.

The chain has TRBV5-1 and TRBJ2-7; 8 nucleotides line up with TRBD1. The CDR3 length is 14 residues. Germline CDR1 SGHRS, CDR2 YFSETQ. V dropped 3 bases and J dropped 5; count of bases not matched to a gene: 7. The CDR3 nucleotides read TGCGCCAGCAGCTCCGGGACAGGCGCGGACGAGCAGTACTTC. Its protein is CASSSGTGADEQYF.

V is TRBV11-2 and J is TRBJ2-7; 7 bases are shared with TRBD2. CDR1 is SGHAT and CDR2 is FQNNGV in the germline V gene. The CDR3 is 14 amino acids. Trimming removed 3 bases from V and 3 bases from J; junction bases left unmatched: 5. This CDR3 is CASSFGGSLYEQYF. CDR3 bases: TGTGCCAGCAGCTTTGGCGGGAGCCTCTACGAGCAGTACTTC.

The rearrangement uses TRBV27 and TRBJ2-1; D may be TRBD2 (5 bases). The CDR3 has 16 residues. The V and J ends lost 1 base and 8 bases respectively, with 18 bases between them. CDR1 and CDR2 from the germline V gene are MNHEY and SMNVEV (reference sequence). DNA for the CDR3: TGTGCCAGCAGTTTATTTAGGACTTCAAGACCCGATGAGCAGTTCTTC. It translates to CASSLFRTSRPDEQFF.